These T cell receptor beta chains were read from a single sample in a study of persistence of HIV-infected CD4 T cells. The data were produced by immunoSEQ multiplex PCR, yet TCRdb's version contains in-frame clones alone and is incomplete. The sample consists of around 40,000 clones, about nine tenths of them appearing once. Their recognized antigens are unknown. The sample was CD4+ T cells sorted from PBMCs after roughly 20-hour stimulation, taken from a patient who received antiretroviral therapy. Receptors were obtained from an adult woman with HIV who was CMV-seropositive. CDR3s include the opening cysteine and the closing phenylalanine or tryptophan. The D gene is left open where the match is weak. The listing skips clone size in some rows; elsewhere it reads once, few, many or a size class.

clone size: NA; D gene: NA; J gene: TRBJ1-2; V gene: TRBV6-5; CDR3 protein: CASSRTVNYGYTF; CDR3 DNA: TGTGCCAGCAGTCGGACAGTCAACTATGGCTACACCTTC
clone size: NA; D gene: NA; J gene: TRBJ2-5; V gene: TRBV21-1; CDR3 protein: CASSKGTSGGVKETQYF; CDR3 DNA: TGTGCCAGCAGCAAAGGGACTAGCGGGGGGGTAAAGGAGACCCAGTACTTC
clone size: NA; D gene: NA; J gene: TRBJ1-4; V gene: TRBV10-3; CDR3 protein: CAISDGRVTTNEKLFF; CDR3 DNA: TGTGCCATCAGTGATGGCAGGGTGACAACTAATGAAAAACTGTTTTTT
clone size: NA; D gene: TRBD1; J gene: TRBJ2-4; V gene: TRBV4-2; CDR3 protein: CASSQDLDRVIWAKNIQYF; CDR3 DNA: TGTGCCAGCAGCCAAGATTTGGACAGGGTAATTTGGGCCAAAAACATTCAGTACTTC
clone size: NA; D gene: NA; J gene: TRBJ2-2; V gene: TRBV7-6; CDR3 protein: CASSLSGTGELFF; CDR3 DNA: TGTGCCAGCAGCTTATCAGGGACCGGGGAGCTGTTTTTT
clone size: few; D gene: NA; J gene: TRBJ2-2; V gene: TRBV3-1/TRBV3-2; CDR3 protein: CASSHSSEGTGELFF; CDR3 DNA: TGTGCCAGCAGCCACTCGTCAGAGGGCACCGGGGAGCTGTTTTTT
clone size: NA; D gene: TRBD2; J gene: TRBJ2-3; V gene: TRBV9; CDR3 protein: CASSERTSGGGTQYF; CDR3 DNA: TGTGCCAGCAGCGAGCGGACTAGCGGGGGAGGAACGCAGTATTTT
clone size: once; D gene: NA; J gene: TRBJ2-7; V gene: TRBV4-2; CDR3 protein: CASSPTGAGSSEQYF; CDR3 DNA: TGTGCCAGCAGCCCGACTGGGGCAGGGAGCTCCGAGCAGTACTTC
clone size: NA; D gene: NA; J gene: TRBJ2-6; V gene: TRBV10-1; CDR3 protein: CASSASGANVLTF; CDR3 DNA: TGCGCCAGCAGTGCGTCTGGGGCCAACGTCCTGACTTTC
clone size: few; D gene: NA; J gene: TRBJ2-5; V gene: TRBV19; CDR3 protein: CASSPRPQETQYF; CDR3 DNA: TGTGCCAGTAGTCCCAGACCTCAAGAGACCCAGTACTTC
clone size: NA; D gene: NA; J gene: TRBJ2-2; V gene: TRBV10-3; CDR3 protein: CAIHGGANTGELFF; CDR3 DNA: TGTGCCATCCACGGGGGCGCGAACACCGGGGAGCTGTTTTTT
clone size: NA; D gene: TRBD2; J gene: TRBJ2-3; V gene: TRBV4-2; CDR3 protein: CASSLGGDSRGDTQYF; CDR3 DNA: TGTGCCAGCAGCCTGGGAGGGGACTCGCGCGGCGATACGCAGTATTTT
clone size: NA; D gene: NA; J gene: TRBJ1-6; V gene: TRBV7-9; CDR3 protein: CASSSDITDNSPLHF; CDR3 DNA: TGTGCCAGCAGCTCTGACATTACGGATAATTCACCCCTCCACTTT
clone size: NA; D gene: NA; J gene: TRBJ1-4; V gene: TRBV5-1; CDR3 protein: CASNPGQTVNEKLFF; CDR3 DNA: TGCGCCAGTAATCCAGGACAGACCGTTAATGAAAAACTGTTTTTT
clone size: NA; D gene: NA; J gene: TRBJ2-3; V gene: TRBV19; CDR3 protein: CASSPTDTDTQYF; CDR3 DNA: TGTGCCAGTAGTCCCACAGACACAGATACGCAGTATTTT
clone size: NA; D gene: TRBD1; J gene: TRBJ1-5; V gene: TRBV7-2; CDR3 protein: CASSFDLTGAQPQHF; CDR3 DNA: TGTGCCAGCAGCTTCGACTTGACAGGGGCCCAGCCCCAGCATTTT
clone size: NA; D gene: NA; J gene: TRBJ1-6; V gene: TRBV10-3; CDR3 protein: CAISDWVSSYNSPLHF; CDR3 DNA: TGTGCCATCAGTGATTGGGTGAGCTCCTATAATTCACCCCTCCACTTT
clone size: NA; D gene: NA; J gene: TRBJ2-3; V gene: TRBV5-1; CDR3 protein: CASSLVLAENTQYF; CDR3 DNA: TGCGCCAGCAGCTTGGTCTTGGCAGAAAATACGCAGTATTTT
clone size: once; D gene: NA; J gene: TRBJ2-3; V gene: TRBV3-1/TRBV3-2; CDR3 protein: CASSLQGTDTQYF; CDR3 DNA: TGTGCCAGCAGCCTACAGGGCACAGATACGCAGTATTTT
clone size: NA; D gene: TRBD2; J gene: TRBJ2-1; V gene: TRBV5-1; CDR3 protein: CASSRELAGMGNEQFF; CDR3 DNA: TGCGCCAGCAGCAGGGAGTTAGCGGGGATGGGCAATGAGCAGTTCTTC
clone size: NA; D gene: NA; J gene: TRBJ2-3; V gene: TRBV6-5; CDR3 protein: CASAKGATSTDTQYF; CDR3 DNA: TGTGCCAGCGCAAAAGGGGCAACTAGCACAGATACGCAGTATTTT
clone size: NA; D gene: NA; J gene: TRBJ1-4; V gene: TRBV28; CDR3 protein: CASDPRTDGRLFF; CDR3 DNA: TGTGCCAGCGACCCGAGGACAGATGGGAGACTGTTTTTT
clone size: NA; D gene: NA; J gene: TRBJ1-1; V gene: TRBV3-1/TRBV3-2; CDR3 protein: CASSRTGEAFF; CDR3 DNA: TGTGCCAGCAGTCGGACGGGAGAAGCTTTCTTT
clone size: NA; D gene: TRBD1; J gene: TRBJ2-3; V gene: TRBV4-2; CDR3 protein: CASSQDRPGQLSDTQYF; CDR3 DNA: TGTGCCAGCAGCCAGGACCGACCGGGACAGCTTTCGGATACGCAGTATTTT
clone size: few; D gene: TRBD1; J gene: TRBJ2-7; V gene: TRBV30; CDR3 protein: CAWSGDRGAGEQYF; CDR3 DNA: TGTGCCTGGAGTGGTGACAGGGGGGCGGGCGAGCAGTACTTC
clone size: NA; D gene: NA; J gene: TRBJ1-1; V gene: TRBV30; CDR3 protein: CAWTAGAPGEAFF; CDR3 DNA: TGTGCCTGGACCGCCGGGGCCCCAGGGGAAGCTTTCTTT
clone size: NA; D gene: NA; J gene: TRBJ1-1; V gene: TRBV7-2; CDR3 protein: CASRLRLQKNTEAFF; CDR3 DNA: TGTGCCAGCAGACTGAGACTGCAAAAAAACACTGAAGCTTTCTTT
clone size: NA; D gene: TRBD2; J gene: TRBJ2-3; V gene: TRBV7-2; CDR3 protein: CASSSTGTSTDTQYF; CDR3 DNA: TGTGCCAGCAGCTCCACCGGGACTAGCACCGATACGCAGTATTTT
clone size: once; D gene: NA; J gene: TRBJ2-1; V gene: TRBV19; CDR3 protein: CASSRGPETNEQFF; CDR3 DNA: TGTGCCAGTAGTAGAGGGCCAGAAACCAATGAGCAGTTCTTC
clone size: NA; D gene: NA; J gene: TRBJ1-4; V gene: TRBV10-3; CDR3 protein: CAISAGWNEKLFF; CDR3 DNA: TGTGCCATCAGTGCAGGGTGGAATGAAAAACTGTTTTTT
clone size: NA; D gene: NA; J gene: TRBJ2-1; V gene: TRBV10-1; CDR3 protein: CASSPNGQNSYNEQFF; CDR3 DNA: TGCGCCAGCAGCCCCAACGGACAGAACTCCTACAATGAGCAGTTCTTC
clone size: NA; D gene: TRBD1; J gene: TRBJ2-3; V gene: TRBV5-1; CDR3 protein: CASSPGTGAKDTQYF; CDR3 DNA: TGCGCCAGCAGCCCCGGGACAGGGGCAAAGGATACGCAGTATTTT
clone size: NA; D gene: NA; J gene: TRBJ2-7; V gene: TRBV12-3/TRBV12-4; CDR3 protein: CASSSGISYEQYF; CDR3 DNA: TGTGCCAGCAGTTCCGGGATCTCCTACGAGCAGTACTTC
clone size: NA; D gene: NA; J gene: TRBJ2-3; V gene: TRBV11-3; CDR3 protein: CASSPVGGPTGTQYF; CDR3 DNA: TGTGCCAGCAGCCCCGTGGGGGGACCCACGGGAACGCAGTATTTT
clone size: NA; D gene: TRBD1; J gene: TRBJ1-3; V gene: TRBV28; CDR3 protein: CASTDRAMSSGNTIYF; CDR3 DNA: TGTGCCAGCACAGACAGGGCCATGAGCTCTGGAAACACCATATATTTT
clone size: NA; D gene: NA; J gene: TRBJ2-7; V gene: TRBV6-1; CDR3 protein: CASSERTGSEQYF; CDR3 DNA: TGTGCCAGCAGTGAACGCACAGGGAGCGAGCAGTACTTC
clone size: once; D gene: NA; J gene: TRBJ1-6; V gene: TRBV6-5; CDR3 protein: CASRPDSQGFSPLHF; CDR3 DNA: TGTGCCAGCAGACCCGATTCCCAGGGATTTTCACCCCTCCACTTT
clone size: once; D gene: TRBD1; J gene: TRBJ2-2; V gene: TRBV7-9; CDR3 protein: CASSLAQGAAGELFF; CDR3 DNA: TGTGCCAGCAGCTTAGCGCAGGGGGCGGCCGGGGAGCTGTTTTTT
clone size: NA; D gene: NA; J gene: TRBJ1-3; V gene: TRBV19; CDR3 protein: CASTRGNTIYF; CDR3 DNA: TGTGCCAGTACCAGGGGAAACACCATATATTTT
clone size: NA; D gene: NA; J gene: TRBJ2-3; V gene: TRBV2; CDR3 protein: CASSPGRGEYTQYF; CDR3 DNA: TGTGCCAGCAGTCCGGGCCGAGGGGAATATACGCAGTATTTT
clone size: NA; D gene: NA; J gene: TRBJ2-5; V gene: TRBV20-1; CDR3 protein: CSAIRQTQYF; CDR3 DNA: TGCAGTGCTATTAGGCAGACCCAGTACTTC